A selection of T cell receptor beta chains follows, all from one sample in a study of human T cells and chemical hapten exposure. Each CDR3 protein is one row after TCRdb ran MiXCR on the RACE reads. The sample yields 120,000 to 150,000 distinct CDR3 sequences, roughly 10% seen once. The sequencing used whole blood, collected in connection with sensitization to the hapten diphenylcyclopropenone (DPC). The receptors stem from a woman between 45 and 65 years old with alopecia areata. Some clones in this sample may be carry-over from other donors' samples. Both conserved end residues are part of each CDR3. A D gene is named only where the DNA matches it firmly. Rows may omit the clone size; those that give it use once, few, many or a size class.

size: -
V: TRBV18
J: TRBJ2-7
D: TRBD2
CDR3: CASSHRLAGAYEQYF
DNA: TGTGCCAGCTCACATCGACTAGCGGGAGCCTACGAGCAGTACTTC

size: many
V: TRBV7-2
J: TRBJ2-1
D: -
CDR3: CASSLGTSWSGSYNEQFF
DNA: TGTGCCAGCAGCTTAGGGACCTCGTGGAGCGGCTCCTACAATGAGCAGTTCTTC

size: -
V: TRBV3-1
J: TRBJ1-1
D: -
CDR3: CASSRQPTGTEAFF
DNA: TGTGCCAGCAGCCGCCAACCTACAGGCACTGAAGCTTTCTTT

size: few
V: TRBV6-5
J: TRBJ2-3
D: TRBD2
CDR3: CASSLGLAITDTQYF
DNA: TGTGCCAGCAGCCTGGGACTAGCGATAACAGATACGCAGTATTTT

size: few
V: TRBV7-2
J: TRBJ2-1
D: -
CDR3: CASTWSGSYNEQFF
DNA: TGTGCCAGCACCTGGAGCGGATCCTACAATGAGCAGTTCTTC

size: -
V: TRBV3-1
J: TRBJ2-4
D: TRBD2
CDR3: CASSNRTSGPTALAKNIQYF
DNA: TGTGCCAGCAGTAATCGGACTAGCGGGCCGACGGCCCTAGCCAAAAACATTCAGTACTTC

size: many
V: TRBV5-1
J: TRBJ1-1
D: TRBD1
CDR3: CASSLTGTGASNTEAFF
DNA: TGCGCCAGCAGCCTGACCGGGACAGGGGCCTCCAACACTGAAGCTTTCTTT

size: few
V: TRBV20-1
J: TRBJ2-7
D: TRBD2
CDR3: CSARGTSRTYEQYF
DNA: TGCAGTGCTAGGGGGACTAGCCGAACCTACGAGCAGTACTTC

size: many
V: TRBV20-1
J: TRBJ2-1
D: TRBD2
CDR3: CSATGTSGNNEQFF
DNA: TGCAGTGCTACCGGGACTAGCGGGAACAATGAGCAGTTCTTC

size: few
V: TRBV19
J: TRBJ1-5
D: -
CDR3: CASSSAVGGNQPQHF
DNA: TGTGCCAGTAGTTCCGCCGTCGGCGGCAATCAGCCCCAGCATTTT

size: many
V: TRBV9
J: TRBJ2-1
D: TRBD2
CDR3: CASSVGASGRVGEQFF
DNA: TGTGCCAGCAGCGTAGGTGCCTCCGGGAGGGTCGGTGAGCAGTTCTTC

size: -
V: TRBV20-1
J: TRBJ2-2
D: -
CDR3: CSARKSGGGTGELFF
DNA: TGCAGTGCTAGGAAAAGCGGAGGGGGAACCGGGGAGCTGTTTTTT

size: -
V: TRBV28
J: TRBJ2-1
D: -
CDR3: CASSSLFGSYNEQFF
DNA: TGTGCCAGCAGTTCCTTGTTCGGATCCTACAATGAGCAGTTCTTC

size: -
V: TRBV5-5
J: TRBJ1-1
D: -
CDR3: CASSFQGQGTEAFF
DNA: TGTGCCAGCAGCTTCCAGGGGCAGGGCACTGAAGCTTTCTTT

size: many
V: TRBV15
J: TRBJ2-2
D: TRBD2
CDR3: CATSRDWSSGPGELFF
DNA: TGTGCCACCAGCAGAGATTGGTCTAGCGGTCCCGGGGAGCTGTTTTTT

size: many
V: TRBV11-3
J: TRBJ2-5
D: -
CDR3: CASSSYRGKETQYF
DNA: TGTGCCAGCAGCTCTTATCGAGGGAAAGAGACCCAGTACTTC

size: -
V: TRBV20-1
J: TRBJ2-4
D: TRBD2
CDR3: CSAREGAGGAAKNIQYF
DNA: TGCAGTGCTAGAGAAGGTGCGGGGGGCGCAGCCAAAAACATTCAGTACTTC

size: many
V: TRBV9
J: TRBJ2-7
D: -
CDR3: CASSPGLSAYEQYF
DNA: TGTGCCAGCAGCCCGGGACTCTCAGCCTACGAGCAGTACTTC

size: -
V: TRBV7-9
J: TRBJ2-4
D: -
CDR3: CASSSDTPGFKNIQYF
DNA: TGTGCCAGCAGCTCGGACACCCCCGGGTTCAAAAACATTCAGTACTTC

size: -
V: TRBV9
J: TRBJ1-6
D: -
CDR3: CASSVGGDSPLHF
DNA: TGTGCCAGCAGCGTAGGGGGGGACTCACCCCTCCACTTT

size: many
V: TRBV5-6
J: TRBJ2-3
D: -
CDR3: CASSPRTDWTDTQYF
DNA: TGTGCCAGCAGCCCCCGGACAGATTGGACAGATACGCAGTATTTT

size: -
V: TRBV6-6
J: TRBJ2-1
D: -
CDR3: CASVFSVIAVADEQFF
DNA: TGTGCCAGCGTGTTTTCTGTGATAGCCGTCGCGGATGAGCAGTTCTTC

size: -
V: TRBV29-1
J: TRBJ1-1
D: -
CDR3: CSVEGWGTEAFF
DNA: TGCAGCGTTGAGGGCTGGGGCACTGAAGCTTTCTTT

size: many
V: TRBV28
J: TRBJ2-3
D: TRBD2
CDR3: CASSLGLSGRTDTQYF
DNA: TGTGCCAGCAGTTTAGGTCTTAGCGGGAGAACAGATACGCAGTATTTT

size: few
V: TRBV14
J: TRBJ1-2
D: -
CDR3: CASSFGQYGYTF
DNA: TGTGCCAGCAGCTTTGGACAGTATGGCTACACCTTC

size: few
V: TRBV27
J: TRBJ1-2
D: -
CDR3: CASGPRGRYYGYTF
DNA: TGTGCCAGCGGGCCTCGTGGGCGGTACTATGGCTACACCTTC

size: few
V: TRBV7-7
J: TRBJ2-3
D: -
CDR3: CASSFRVADTQYF
DNA: TGTGCTAGCAGCTTTAGGGTGGCGGATACGCAGTATTTT

size: many
V: TRBV29-1
J: TRBJ1-4
D: -
CDR3: CSVAAATNEKLFF
DNA: TGCAGCGTTGCGGCTGCAACTAATGAAAAACTGTTTTTT

size: many
V: TRBV7-2
J: TRBJ1-5
D: TRBD1
CDR3: CASSGQGGQPQHF
DNA: TGTGCCAGCAGCGGACAGGGCGGTCAGCCCCAGCATTTT

size: many
V: TRBV21-1
J: TRBJ1-5
D: -
CDR3: CASRKGDRKDSNQPQHF
DNA: TGTGCCAGCAGAAAGGGGGACAGGAAGGATAGCAATCAGCCCCAGCATTTT

size: -
V: TRBV29-1
J: TRBJ2-7
D: -
CDR3: CSATRSYEQYF
DNA: TGCAGCGCCACCAGGTCCTACGAGCAGTACTTC

size: few
V: TRBV29-1
J: TRBJ2-1
D: -
CDR3: CSLVRNNEQFF
DNA: TGCAGCCTCGTCCGCAATAATGAGCAGTTCTTC

size: few
V: TRBV20-1
J: TRBJ2-2
D: -
CDR3: CSARSAREAGELFF
DNA: TGCAGTGCTAGATCCGCGAGGGAGGCCGGGGAGCTGTTTTTT

size: -
V: TRBV4-3
J: TRBJ2-5
D: -
CDR3: CASSGALGRETQYF
DNA: TGCGCCAGCTCGGGAGCGCTCGGGAGAGAGACCCAGTACTTC

size: -
V: TRBV19
J: TRBJ1-2
D: -
CDR3: CASSFTGDYGYTF
DNA: TGTGCCAGTAGCTTTACAGGCGACTATGGCTACACCTTC

size: few
V: TRBV3-1
J: TRBJ2-1
D: -
CDR3: CASSGKQPGSYNEQFF
DNA: TGTGCCAGCAGCGGCAAGCAGCCGGGGTCCTACAATGAGCAGTTCTTC

size: few
V: TRBV11-2
J: TRBJ2-7
D: -
CDR3: CASLGGPTYEQYF
DNA: TGTGCCAGCTTAGGGGGGCCCACCTACGAGCAGTACTTC

size: few
V: TRBV2
J: TRBJ2-5
D: -
CDR3: CASSVIMETQYF
DNA: TGTGCCAGCAGTGTAATCATGGAGACCCAGTACTTC

size: many
V: TRBV5-1
J: TRBJ2-7
D: -
CDR3: CASSFTPGSYEQYF
DNA: TGCGCCAGCAGCTTTACGCCAGGGTCCTACGAGCAGTACTTC

size: few
V: TRBV29-1
J: TRBJ2-7
D: TRBD1
CDR3: CSVDAWGQGRGYEQYF
DNA: TGCAGCGTCGACGCCTGGGGACAGGGCAGGGGGTACGAGCAGTACTTC

size: many
V: TRBV13
J: TRBJ2-2
D: TRBD2
CDR3: CASSSGGPNTGELFF
DNA: TGTGCCAGCAGCTCGGGAGGGCCTAACACCGGGGAGCTGTTTTTT

size: -
V: TRBV29-1
J: TRBJ2-3
D: -
CDR3: CSAPMVGGTDTQYF
DNA: TGCAGCGCCCCCATGGTGGGTGGCACAGATACGCAGTATTTT

size: -
V: TRBV6-6
J: TRBJ1-1
D: -
CDR3: CASSSDRVDGFF
DNA: TGTGCCAGCAGTTCCGACAGAGTGGATGGTTTCTTT

size: -
V: TRBV28
J: TRBJ1-5
D: -
CDR3: CASSLGGAPQHF
DNA: TGTGCCAGCAGTTTGGGGGGCGCGCCCCAGCATTTT

size: few
V: TRBV14
J: TRBJ1-3
D: -
CDR3: CASSRPGFSGNTIYF
DNA: TGTGCCAGCAGCCGCCCAGGGTTCTCTGGAAACACCATATATTTT

size: few
V: TRBV28
J: TRBJ1-6
D: -
CDR3: CASSPTLYNSPLHF
DNA: TGTGCCAGCAGCCCAACACTCTATAATTCACCCCTCCACTTT

size: many
V: TRBV19
J: TRBJ1-4
D: -
CDR3: CASSTDYRYGKLFF
DNA: TGTGCCAGTAGTACGGACTACAGGTACGGAAAACTGTTTTTT

size: -
V: TRBV7-9
J: TRBJ1-2
D: TRBD1
CDR3: CASSHYPPGDRAGYTF
DNA: TGTGCCAGCAGCCATTACCCCCCTGGGGACAGGGCCGGCTACACCTTC

size: few
V: TRBV30
J: TRBJ1-2
D: -
CDR3: CAQTSQDFRGYTF
DNA: TGTGCCCAGACCTCTCAAGATTTCCGTGGCTACACCTTC

size: many
V: TRBV4-1
J: TRBJ2-5
D: TRBD1
CDR3: CASSPDTGGSRSQETQYF
DNA: TGCGCCAGCAGCCCCGACACAGGGGGGAGTCGGAGCCAAGAGACCCAGTACTTC

size: -
V: TRBV29-1
J: TRBJ1-1
D: TRBD1
CDR3: CSAVDRGRPTEAFF
DNA: TGCAGCGCCGTGGACAGGGGGCGCCCCACTGAAGCTTTCTTT